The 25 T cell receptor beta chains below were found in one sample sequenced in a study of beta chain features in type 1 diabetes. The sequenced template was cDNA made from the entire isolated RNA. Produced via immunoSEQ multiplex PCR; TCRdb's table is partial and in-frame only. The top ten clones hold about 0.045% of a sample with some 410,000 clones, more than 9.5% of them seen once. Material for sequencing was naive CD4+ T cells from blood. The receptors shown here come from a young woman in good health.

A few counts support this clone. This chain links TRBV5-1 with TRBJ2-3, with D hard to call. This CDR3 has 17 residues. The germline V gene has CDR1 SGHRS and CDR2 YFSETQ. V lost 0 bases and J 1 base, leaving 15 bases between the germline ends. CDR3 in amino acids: CASSLGRNRWGTDTQYF. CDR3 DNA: TGCGCCAGCAGCTTGGGACGAAACCGCTGGGGCACAGATACGCAGTATTTT.

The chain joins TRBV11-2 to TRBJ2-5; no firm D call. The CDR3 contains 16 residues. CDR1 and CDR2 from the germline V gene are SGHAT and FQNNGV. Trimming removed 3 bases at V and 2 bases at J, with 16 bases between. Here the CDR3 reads CASSFFRDKAQETQYF. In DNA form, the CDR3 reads TGTGCCAGCAGCTTTTTTCGTGACAAAGCTCAAGAGACCCAGTACTTC.

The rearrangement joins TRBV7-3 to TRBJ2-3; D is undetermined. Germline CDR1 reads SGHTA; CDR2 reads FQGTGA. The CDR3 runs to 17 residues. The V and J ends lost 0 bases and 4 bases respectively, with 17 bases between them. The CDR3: CASSLTPGPTRADTQYF. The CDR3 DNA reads TGTGCCAGCAGCTTAACGCCGGGCCCTACCCGTGCAGATACGCAGTATTTT.

The CDR3 DNA reads as TGTGCCAGCAGAAGTACAAGACAGGGCACAGATACGCAGTATTTT. Translation gives CASRSTRQGTDTQYF. V and J are TRBV27 and TRBJ2-3, with a tentative D call TRBD1 (6 bases). Per the germline V gene, CDR1 is MNHEY and CDR2 is SMNVEV (reference sequence). V dropped 6 bases and J dropped 1 base, with 14 bases sitting between them. This CDR3 is built from 15 residues.

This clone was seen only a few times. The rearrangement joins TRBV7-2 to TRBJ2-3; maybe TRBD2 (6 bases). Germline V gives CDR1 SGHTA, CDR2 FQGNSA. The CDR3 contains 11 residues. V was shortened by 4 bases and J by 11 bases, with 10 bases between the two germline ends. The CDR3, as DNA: TGTGCCAGCAGCTCGGGACTGAAGCAGTATTTT. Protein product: CASSSGLKQYF.

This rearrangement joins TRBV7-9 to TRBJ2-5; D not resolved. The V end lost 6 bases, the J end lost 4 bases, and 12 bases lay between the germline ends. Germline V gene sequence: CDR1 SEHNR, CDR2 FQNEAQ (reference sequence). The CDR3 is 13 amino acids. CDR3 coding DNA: TGTGCCAGCAGTCCTACTCTGGGAGAGACCCAGTACTTC. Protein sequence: CASSPTLGETQYF.

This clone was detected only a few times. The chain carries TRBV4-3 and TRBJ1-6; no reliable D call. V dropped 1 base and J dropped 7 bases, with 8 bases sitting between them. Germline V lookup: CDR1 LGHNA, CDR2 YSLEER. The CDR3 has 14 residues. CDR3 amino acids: CASSQGALNSPLHF. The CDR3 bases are TGCGCCAGCAGCCAAGGGGCTCTAAATTCACCCCTCCACTTT.

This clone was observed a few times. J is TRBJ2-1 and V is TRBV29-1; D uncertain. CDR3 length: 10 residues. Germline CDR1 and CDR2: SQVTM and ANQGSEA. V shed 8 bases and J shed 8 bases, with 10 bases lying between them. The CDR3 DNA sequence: TGCAGCTTCCATTTCTATGAGCAGTTCTTC. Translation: CSFHFYEQFF.

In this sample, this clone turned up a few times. The DNA for the CDR3 is TGTGCCAGCTCACCCCAGGGCAGCCTTTACGAGCAGTACTTC. Translating gives CASSPQGSLYEQYF. The V gene is TRBV18, the J gene TRBJ2-7, with D perhaps matching TRBD1 (5 bases). CDR3 length: 14 residues. Trimming stripped 3 bases from V and 4 bases from J, with 13 bases between. CDR1 is KGHSH and CDR2 is LQKENI in the germline V gene.

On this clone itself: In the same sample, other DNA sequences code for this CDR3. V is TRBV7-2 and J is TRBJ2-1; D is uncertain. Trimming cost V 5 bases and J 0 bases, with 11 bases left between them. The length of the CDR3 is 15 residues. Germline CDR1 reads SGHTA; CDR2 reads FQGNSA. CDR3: CASSLGISSYNEQFF. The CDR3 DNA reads TGTGCCAGCAGCCTGGGGATAAGCTCCTACAATGAGCAGTTCTTC.

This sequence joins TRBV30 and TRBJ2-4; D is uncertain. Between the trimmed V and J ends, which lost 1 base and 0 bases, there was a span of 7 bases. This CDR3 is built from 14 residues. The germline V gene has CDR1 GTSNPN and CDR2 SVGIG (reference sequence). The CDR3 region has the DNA TGTGCCTGGAGTGCCCATATAGCCAAAAACATTCAGTACTTC. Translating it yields CAWSAHIAKNIQYF.

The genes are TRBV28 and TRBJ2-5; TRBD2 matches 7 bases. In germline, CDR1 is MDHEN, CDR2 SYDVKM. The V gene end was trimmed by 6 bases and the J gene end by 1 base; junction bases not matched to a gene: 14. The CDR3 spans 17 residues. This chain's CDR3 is CASRIGGSGDLQETQYF. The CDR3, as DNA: TGTGCCAGCAGAATCGGGGGAAGCGGGGACCTCCAAGAGACCCAGTACTTC.

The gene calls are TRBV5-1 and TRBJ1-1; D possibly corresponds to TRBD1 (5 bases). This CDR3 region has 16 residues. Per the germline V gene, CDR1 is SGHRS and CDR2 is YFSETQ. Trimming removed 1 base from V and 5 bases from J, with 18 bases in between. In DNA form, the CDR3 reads TGCGCCAGCAGCTTGCGAATTCGAGGGGATGGGACTGAAGCTTTCTTT. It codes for CASSLRIRGDGTEAFF.

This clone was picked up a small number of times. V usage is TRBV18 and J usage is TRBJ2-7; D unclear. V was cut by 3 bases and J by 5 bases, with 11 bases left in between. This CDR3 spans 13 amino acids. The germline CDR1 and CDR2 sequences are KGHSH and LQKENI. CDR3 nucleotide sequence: TGTGCCAGCTCACCCCGAGCGAGCCACGAGCAGTACGTC. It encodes CASSPRASHEQYV.

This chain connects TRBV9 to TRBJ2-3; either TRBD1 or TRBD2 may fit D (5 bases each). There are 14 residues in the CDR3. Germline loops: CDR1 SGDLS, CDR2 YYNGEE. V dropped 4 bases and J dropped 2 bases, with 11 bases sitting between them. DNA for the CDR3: TGTGCCAGCAGCAGGGACCCCCTCACAGATACGCAGTATTTT. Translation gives CASSRDPLTDTQYF.

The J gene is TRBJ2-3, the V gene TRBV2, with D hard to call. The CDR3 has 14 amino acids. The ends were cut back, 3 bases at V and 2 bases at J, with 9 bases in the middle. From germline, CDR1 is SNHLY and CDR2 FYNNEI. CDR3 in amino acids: CASSDLTPTDTQYF. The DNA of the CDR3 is TGTGCCAGCAGTGATTTGACGCCCACAGATACGCAGTATTTT.

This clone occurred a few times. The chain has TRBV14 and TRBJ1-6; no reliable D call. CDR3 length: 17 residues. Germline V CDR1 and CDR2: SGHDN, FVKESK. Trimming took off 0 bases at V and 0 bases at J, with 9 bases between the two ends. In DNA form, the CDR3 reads TGTGCCAGCAGCCAAGATTCGGCGAGCTCCTATAATTCACCCCTCCACTTT. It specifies CASSQDSASSYNSPLHF.

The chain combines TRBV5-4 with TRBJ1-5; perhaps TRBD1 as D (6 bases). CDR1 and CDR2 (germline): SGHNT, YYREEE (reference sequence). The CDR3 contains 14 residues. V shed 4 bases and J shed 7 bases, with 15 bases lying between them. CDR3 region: CASSRRGDGQPQHF. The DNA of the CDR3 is TGTGCCAGCAGCCGCAGGGGTGACGGCCAGCCCCAGCATTTT.

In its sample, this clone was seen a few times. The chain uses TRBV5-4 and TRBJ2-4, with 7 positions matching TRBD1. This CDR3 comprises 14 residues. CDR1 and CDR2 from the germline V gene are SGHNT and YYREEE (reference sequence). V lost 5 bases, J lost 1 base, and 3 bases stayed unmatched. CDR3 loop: CASREQGAKNIQYF. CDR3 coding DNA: TGTGCCAGCAGGGAACAGGGGGCCAAAAACATTCAGTACTTC.

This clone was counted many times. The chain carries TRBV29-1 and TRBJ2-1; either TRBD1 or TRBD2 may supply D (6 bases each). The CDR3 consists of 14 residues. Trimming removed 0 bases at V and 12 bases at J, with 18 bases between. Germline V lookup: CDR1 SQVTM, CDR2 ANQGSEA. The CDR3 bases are TGCAGCGTTGAAGACGCGGGACAACGCGTGGGGCAGTTCTTC. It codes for CSVEDAGQRVGQFF.

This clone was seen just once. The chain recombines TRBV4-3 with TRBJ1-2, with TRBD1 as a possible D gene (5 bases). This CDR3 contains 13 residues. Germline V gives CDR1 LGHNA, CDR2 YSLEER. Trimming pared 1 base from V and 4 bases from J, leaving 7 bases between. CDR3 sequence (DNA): TGCGCCAGCAGCCAAGGGCAGGGCTATGGCTACACCTTC. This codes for CASSQGQGYGYTF.

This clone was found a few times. The CDR3 protein is CASSYSGAGKTDTQYF. CDR3 in DNA: TGTGCCAGCAGTTACTCCGGAGCCGGGAAAACAGATACGCAGTATTTT. This chain joins TRBV6-5 and TRBJ2-3, with D possibly matching TRBD2 (5 bases). Germline-derived CDR1 and CDR2 are MNHEY and SVGAGI. The CDR3 consists of 16 residues. Trimming removed 0 bases from V and 3 bases from J, with 13 bases in between.

In DNA, the CDR3 is TGCAGCGTTGAGTGGGGGCAGGTCTATGGCTACACCTTC. It translates to CSVEWGQVYGYTF. The V call is TRBV29-1, the J call TRBJ1-2; D is perhaps TRBD1 (6 bases). CDR1 SQVTM and CDR2 ANQGSEA come from the germline V gene. V lost 3 bases and J 4 bases, leaving 12 bases between the germline ends. The CDR3 length is 13 residues.

The CDR3 region is CSVVRTGTETQYF. The CDR3 DNA reads as TGCAGCGTTGTCCGTACAGGGACAGAGACCCAGTACTTC. This rearrangement joins TRBV29-1 to TRBJ2-5; weak D call: TRBD1 (6 bases). Looked up from germline, CDR1 is SQVTM and CDR2 is ANQGSEA. Trimming left V 4 bases short and J 4 bases short, with 13 bases between. The CDR3 has 13 amino acids.

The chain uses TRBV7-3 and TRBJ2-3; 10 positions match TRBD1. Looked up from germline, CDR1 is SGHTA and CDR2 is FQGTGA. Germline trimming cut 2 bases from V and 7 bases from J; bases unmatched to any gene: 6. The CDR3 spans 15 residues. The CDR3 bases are TGTGCCAGCAGCTTAGGGGGACAGGGGAGGAATACGCAGTATTTT. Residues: CASSLGGQGRNTQYF.